This T cell receptor beta chain was profiled in a study of blood T cell repertoires in COVID-19. At the level of the study: Two consecutive negative NP/OP PCR tests, clearance, or resolved symptoms defined Cohort 3 recovery. T cells, B-cell-depleted T cells, or PBMCs supplied cDNA or gDNA.

V was trimmed by 4 bases and J by 0 bases, leaving 9 bases between them. The germline CDR1 and CDR2 sequences are KGHSH and LQKENI. The CDR3 sequence is 15 residues long. Sequencing was performed with immunoSEQ multiplex PCR; in TCRdb, only in-frame clones are kept and a portion is missing. The sample yields some 160,000 clones, about 80% seen once. Residents of about two dozen US areas, aged about 18 to 89 years, made up the participants. This clone was recorded only once. The J gene is TRBJ2-2, the V gene TRBV18; perhaps TRBD1 as D (6 bases). The sequence came from a woman in her 70s in a cohort exposed to, infected with or recovered from COVID-19 (not recorded which). The specimen sequenced was PBMCs or T cells enriched from blood (not recorded which). The CDR3 DNA sequence: TGTGCCAGCTCACGACAGGAGACGAACACCGGGGAGCTGTTTTTT. This gives the protein CASSRQETNTGELFF.